The 6 T cell receptor beta chains listed next were all sequenced from one sample in a study of identical twins. TCRdb used MiXCR to reprocess the 5' RACE reads, holding one entry per CDR3 protein. The sample lists hundreds of thousands of distinct CDR3 sequences, about 7.5% occurring once. This same sample was also taken into another study, of yellow fever vaccine responses in identical twins.

Sequenced: memory (CD45RO+) T cells sorted from blood. These TCRs come from a woman between 18 and 30 years old in good health.

Concerning this clonotype: The junction departs from the called germline gene at one end, perhaps through a read error. The chain uses TRBV29-1 and TRBJ2-3; D unresolved. Looked up from germline, CDR1 is SQVTM and CDR2 is ANQGSEA. This CDR3 spans 10 amino acids. CDR3 sequence reads: CRVGTDTQYF. The CDR3 DNA sequence: TGCAGGGTTGGTACAGATACGCAGTATTTT.

The rearrangement joins TRBV5-1 to TRBJ1-6; TRBD1 is a possible D gene (6 bases). The CDR3 length is 15 residues. Germline V gene sequence: CDR1 SGHRS, CDR2 YFSETQ. V was cut by 2 bases and J by 9 bases, with 15 bases left in between. CDR3 DNA sequence: TGCGCCAGCAGCTTCGTTACAGGGTTATTTTCACCCCTCCACTTT. Its protein is CASSFVTGLFSPLHF.

This clonotype was seen only a few times. This sequence joins TRBV6-2 or TRBV6-3 and TRBJ1-1; 10 bases fit TRBD1. With V trimmed by 2 bases and J by 11 bases, 8 bases remained unmatched. The CDR3 sequence is 14 residues long. The V gene's germline CDR1 is MNHEY and CDR2 SVGEGT. The CDR3 DNA sequence: TGTGCCAGCAGTTACGGGACAGGGGACTGGTTGGCTTTCTTT. Residues: CASSYGTGDWLAFF.

This clonotype was counted ten times or more. V usage is TRBV11-2 and J usage is TRBJ2-3, with 8 bases fitting TRBD2. The germline gives CDR1 SGHAT, CDR2 FQNNGV. Unmatched junction bases numbered 9, after V lost 4 bases and J lost 3 bases. This CDR3 is 16 amino acids long. CDR3 region: CASSYPPGRETDTQYF. The CDR3 region has the DNA TGTGCCAGCAGCTACCCTCCCGGGAGGGAAACAGATACGCAGTATTTT. The full variable domain, rest sourced from reference TRBV11-2 and TRBJ2-3, is EAGVAQSPRYKIIEKRQSVAFWCNPISGHATLYWYQQILGQGPKLLIQFQNNGVVDDSQLPKDRFSAERLKGVDSTLKIQPAKLEDSAVYLCASSYPPGRETDTQYFGPGTRLTVL.

This clonotype was observed at least ten times. The rearrangement links TRBV2 to TRBJ2-5; D is unclear. In germline, CDR1 is SNHLY, CDR2 FYNNEI. The length of the CDR3 is 14 residues. V dropped 6 bases and J dropped 5 bases, with 16 bases sitting between them. The CDR3: CASSRRLFGETQYF. CDR3 coding DNA: TGTGCCAGCAGCCGACGTTTATTTGGGGAGACCCAGTACTTC.

As to this clonotype: The CDR3 does not end in the conserved phenylalanine or tryptophan, so this is likely a read error. The chain is built from TRBV4-1 and TRBJ2-3; D is perhaps TRBD1 or TRBD2 (5 bases each). The CDR3 runs 16 residues. CDR1 and CDR2 from the germline V gene are MGHRA and YSYEKL. V lost 4 bases and J lost 0, with 14 bases in between. CDR3 protein: CASSPYGASSTDTQYS. CDR3 nucleotides: TGCGCCAGCAGCCCTTATGGGGCTAGCAGCACAGATACGCAGTATTCT.